Shown below are 2 T cell receptor beta chains from a single sample sequenced in a study of follicular helper T cells after annual influenza vaccination. Generated by immunoSEQ multiplex PCR, the TCRdb table keeps only in-frame clones and is missing some. Of 12,000 or so clones listed, about 80% are singletons. Specified time point: 2015-2016 season, pre-vaccination. This sample comprised CXCR5+ CD38- circulating T follicular helper cells from blood, obtained on the day of influenza vaccination. Stated subset: circulating Tfh, non-naive CD4+CXCR5+PD-1+ (ICOS+CD38+ or ICOS-CD38-). The origin of the receptors is an adult who received the influenza vaccine.

The CDR3: CASGTTDTQYF. The CDR3 bases are TGCGCCAGCGGGACCACAGATACGCAGTATTTT. This chain connects TRBV5-1 to TRBJ2-3; D possibly uses TRBD1 or TRBD2 (5 bases each). From germline, CDR1 is SGHRS and CDR2 YFSETQ. Trimming pared 7 bases from V and 2 bases from J, leaving 5 bases between. This CDR3 region has 11 residues.

The chain links TRBV5-6 to TRBJ2-1, with TRBD1 as a possible D gene (6 bases). Trimming left V 6 bases short and J 5 bases short, with 12 bases between. Germline V gene data show CDR1 as SGHDT and CDR2 as YYEEEE. This CDR3 comprises 13 residues. CDR3 DNA: TGTGCCAGCACACAGGGCCCCAACAATGAGCAGTTCTTC. This translates into CASTQGPNNEQFF. The full variable domain, completed using reference TRBV5-6 and TRBJ2-1, is DAGVTQSPTHLIKTRGQQVTLRCSPKSGHDTVSWYQQALGQGPQFIFQYYEEEERQRGNFPDRFSGHQFPNYSSELNVNALLLGDSALYLCASTQGPNNEQFFGPGTRLTVL.